This TCR beta chain was sequenced in a study of response to subunit inactivated influenza vaccine. Study observations and caveats: Few additional T cells are recruited per seasonal influenza vaccination, authors suggested.

The V segment lost 3 bases and the J segment 3 bases; nucleotides outside the gene matches: 4. CDR3 length: 14 amino acids. The germline V gene encodes CDR1 LNHDA and CDR2 SQIVND (reference sequence). TCRdb independently ran MiXCR on the RT-PCR reads; one entry per CDR3 protein. The sample lists approximately 700,000 distinct CDR3 sequences, less than 20% occurring once. On this clonotype: Its antigen is unidentified.

V is TRBV19 and J is TRBJ1-2; 7 nucleotides align to TRBD1. Material: PBMCs from blood, obtained roughly 12 days after vaccination. The source is a man in his fifties who received an inactivated influenza vaccine. CDR3 sequence (DNA): TGTGCCAGTAGTATCCGGGACAGCTACTATGGCTACACCTTC. It specifies CASSIRDSYYGYTF.